This TCR beta chain is drawn from a study of cytomegalovirus exposure and HLA in healthy donors. Regarding the study as a whole: Reported findings show TCR beta sequences accurately forecast HLA-A and HLA-B alleles in most subjects. Specificity for CMV antigens was confirmed in vitro for a few of the CMV-associated chains. Some TCR beta chains (around 160 of them) were listed as cytomegalovirus-associated. In a later analysis, approximately 15,000 TCR beta sequences were associated with HLA alleles at 0.05 false discovery rate.

This CDR3 spans 16 amino acids. Trimming at V came to 1 base and at J to 6 bases, leaving 8 bases not matched to a gene. Germline values: CDR1 LNHDA, CDR2 SQIVND (reference sequence). A note on this clone: The antigen remains undetermined.

A multiplex PCR was run with 60 Vbeta primers and 13 Jbeta primers. Using immunoSEQ multiplex PCR, the repertoire was profiled, and TCRdb retains in-frame clones only, with some absent. This table lists 55,000 or so clones. The specimen sequenced was PBMCs. The sequence derives from a woman aged 45-65 years in good health and CMV-seropositive. V and J are TRBV19 and TRBJ1-5; 8 bases agree with TRBD1. The CDR3 nucleotides are TGTGCCAGTAGTATAGTCCCAGGGGGCGCGGGTCAGCCCCAGCATTTT. This translates into CASSIVPGGAGQPQHF. Looking up the rest from reference TRBV19 and TRBJ1-5 gives the full variable domain: DGGITQSPKYLFRKEGQNVTLSCEQNLNHDAMYWYRQDPGQGLRLIYYSQIVNDFQKGDIAEGYSVSREKKESFPLTVTSAQKNPTAFYLCASSIVPGGAGQPQHFGDGTRLSIL.